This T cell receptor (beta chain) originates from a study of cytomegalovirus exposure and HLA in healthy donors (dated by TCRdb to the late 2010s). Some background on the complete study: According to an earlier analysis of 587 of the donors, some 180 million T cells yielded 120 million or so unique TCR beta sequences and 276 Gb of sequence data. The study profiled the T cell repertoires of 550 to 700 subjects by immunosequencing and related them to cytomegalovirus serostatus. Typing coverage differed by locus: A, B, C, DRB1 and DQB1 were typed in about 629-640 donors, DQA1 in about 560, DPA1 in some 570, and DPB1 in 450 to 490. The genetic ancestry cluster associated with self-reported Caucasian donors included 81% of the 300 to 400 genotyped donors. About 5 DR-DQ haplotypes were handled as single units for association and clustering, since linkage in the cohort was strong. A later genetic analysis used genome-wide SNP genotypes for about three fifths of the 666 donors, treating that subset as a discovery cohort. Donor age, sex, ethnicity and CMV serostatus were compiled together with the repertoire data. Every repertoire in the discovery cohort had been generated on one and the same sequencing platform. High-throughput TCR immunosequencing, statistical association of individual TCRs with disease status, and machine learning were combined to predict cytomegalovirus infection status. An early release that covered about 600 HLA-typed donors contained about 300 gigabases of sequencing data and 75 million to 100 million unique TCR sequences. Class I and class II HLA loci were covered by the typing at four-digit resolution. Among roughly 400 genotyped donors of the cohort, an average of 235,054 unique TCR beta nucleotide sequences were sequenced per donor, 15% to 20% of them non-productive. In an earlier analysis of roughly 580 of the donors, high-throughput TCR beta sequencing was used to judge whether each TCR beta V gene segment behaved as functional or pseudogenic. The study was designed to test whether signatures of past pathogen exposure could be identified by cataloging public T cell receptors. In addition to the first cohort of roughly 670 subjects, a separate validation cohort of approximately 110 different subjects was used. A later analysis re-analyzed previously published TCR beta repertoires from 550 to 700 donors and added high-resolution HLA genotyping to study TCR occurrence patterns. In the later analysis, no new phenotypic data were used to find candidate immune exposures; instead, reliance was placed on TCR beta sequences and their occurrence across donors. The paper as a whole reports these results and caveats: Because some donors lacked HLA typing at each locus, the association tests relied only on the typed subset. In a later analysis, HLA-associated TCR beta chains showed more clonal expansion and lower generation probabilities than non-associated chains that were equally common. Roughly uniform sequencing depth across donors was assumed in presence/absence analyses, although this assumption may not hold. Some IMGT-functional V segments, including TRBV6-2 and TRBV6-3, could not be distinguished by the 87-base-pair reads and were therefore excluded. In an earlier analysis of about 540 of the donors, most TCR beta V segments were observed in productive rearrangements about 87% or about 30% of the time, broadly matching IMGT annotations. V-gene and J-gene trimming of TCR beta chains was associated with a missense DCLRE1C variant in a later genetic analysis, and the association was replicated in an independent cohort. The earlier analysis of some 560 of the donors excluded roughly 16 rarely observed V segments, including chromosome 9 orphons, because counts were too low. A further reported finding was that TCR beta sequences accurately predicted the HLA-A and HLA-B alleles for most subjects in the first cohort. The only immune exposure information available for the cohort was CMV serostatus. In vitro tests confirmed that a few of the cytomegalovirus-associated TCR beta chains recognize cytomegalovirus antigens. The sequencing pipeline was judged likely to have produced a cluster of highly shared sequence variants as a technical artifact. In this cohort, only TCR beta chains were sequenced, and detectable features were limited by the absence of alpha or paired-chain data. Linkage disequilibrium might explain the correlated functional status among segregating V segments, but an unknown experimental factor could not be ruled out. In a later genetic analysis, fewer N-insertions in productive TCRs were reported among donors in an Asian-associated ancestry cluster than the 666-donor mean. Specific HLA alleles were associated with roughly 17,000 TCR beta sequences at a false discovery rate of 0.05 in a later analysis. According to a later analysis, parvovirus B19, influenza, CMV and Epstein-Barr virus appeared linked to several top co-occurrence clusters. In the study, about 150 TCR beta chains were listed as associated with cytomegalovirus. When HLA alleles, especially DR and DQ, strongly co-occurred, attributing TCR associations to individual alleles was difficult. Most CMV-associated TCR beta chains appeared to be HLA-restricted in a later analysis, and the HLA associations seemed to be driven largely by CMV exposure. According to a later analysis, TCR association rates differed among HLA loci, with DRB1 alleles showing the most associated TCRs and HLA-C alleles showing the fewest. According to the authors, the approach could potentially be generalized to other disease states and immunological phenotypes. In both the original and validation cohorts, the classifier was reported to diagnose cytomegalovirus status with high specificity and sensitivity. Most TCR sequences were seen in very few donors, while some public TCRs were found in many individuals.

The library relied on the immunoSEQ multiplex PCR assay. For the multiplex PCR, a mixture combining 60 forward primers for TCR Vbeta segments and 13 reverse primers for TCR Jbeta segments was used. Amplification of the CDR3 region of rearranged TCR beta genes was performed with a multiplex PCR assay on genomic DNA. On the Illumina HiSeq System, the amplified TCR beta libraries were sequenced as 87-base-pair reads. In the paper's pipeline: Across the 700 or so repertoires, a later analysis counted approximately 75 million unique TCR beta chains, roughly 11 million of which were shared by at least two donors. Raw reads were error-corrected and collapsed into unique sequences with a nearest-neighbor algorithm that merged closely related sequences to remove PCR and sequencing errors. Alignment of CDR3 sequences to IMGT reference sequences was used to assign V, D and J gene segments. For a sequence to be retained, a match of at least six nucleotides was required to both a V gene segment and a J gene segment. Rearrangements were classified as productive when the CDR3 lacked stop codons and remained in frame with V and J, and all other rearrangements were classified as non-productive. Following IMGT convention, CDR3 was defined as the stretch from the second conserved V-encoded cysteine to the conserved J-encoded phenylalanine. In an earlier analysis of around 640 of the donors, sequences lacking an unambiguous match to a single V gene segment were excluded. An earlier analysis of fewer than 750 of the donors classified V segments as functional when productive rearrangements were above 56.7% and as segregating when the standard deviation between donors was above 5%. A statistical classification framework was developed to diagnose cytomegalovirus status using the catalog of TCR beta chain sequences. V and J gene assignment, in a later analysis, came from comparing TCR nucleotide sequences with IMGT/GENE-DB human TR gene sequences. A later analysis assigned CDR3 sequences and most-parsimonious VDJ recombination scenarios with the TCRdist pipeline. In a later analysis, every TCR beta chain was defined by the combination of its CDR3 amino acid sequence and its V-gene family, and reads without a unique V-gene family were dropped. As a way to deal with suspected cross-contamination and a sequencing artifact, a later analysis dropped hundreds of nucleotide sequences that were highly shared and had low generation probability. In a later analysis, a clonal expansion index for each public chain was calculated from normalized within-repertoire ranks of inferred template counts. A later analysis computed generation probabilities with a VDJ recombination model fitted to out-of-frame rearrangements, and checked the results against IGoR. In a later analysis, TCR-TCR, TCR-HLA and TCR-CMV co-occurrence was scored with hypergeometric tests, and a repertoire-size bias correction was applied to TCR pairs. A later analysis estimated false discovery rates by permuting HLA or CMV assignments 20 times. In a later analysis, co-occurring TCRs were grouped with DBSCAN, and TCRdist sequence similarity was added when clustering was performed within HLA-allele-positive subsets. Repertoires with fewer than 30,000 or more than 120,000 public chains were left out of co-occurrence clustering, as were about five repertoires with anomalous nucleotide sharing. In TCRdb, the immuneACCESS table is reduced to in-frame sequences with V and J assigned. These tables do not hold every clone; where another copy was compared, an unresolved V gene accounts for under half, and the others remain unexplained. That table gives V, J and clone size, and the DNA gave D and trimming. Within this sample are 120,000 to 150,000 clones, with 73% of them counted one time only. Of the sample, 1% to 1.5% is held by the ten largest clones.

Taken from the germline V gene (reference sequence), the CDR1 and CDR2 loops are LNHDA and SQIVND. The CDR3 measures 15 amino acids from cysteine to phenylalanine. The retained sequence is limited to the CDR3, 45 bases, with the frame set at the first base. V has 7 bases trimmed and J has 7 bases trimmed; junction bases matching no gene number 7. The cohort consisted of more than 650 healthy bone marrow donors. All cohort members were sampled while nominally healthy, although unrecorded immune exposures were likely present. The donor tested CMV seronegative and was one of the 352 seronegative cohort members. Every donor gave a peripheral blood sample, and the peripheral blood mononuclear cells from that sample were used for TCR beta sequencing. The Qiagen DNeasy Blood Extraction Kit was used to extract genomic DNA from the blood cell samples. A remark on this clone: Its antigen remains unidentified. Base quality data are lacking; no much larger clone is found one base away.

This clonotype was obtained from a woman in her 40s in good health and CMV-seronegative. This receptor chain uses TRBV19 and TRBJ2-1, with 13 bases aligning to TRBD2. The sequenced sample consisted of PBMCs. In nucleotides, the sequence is TGTGCCAGTACCTGGACTAGCGGGGGTAGGAATGAGCAGTTCTTC. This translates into CASTWTSGGRNEQFF. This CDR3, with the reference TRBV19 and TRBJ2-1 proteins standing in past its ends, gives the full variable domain DGGITQSPKYLFRKEGQNVTLSCEQNLNHDAMYWYRQDPGQGLRLIYYSQIVNDFQKGDIAEGYSVSREKKESFPLTVTSAQKNPTAFYLCASTWTSGGRNEQFFGPGTRLTVL.